This entry features one T cell receptor (beta chain) sequence. Per germline, CDR1 SGHRS and CDR2 YFSETQ. The CDR3 length is 14 residues. J gave up 4 bases and V 0 bases, and 0 bases lay outside the gene matches. The data stem from a study of blood T cell repertoires in COVID-19. Using immunoSEQ multiplex PCR, the repertoire was profiled, and TCRdb retains in-frame clones only, with some absent. The sample consists of roughly 330,000 clones, around 87% of them appearing once. This chain links TRBV5-1 with TRBJ2-3, with 9 nucleotides matching TRBD1. This TCR came from a woman under 40 who had recovered from COVID-19. The specimen sequenced was PBMCs or T cells enriched from blood (not recorded which). The CDR3 here is CASSLGTGADTQYF. In DNA, the CDR3 is TGCGCCAGCAGCTTGGGGACAGGGGCAGATACGCAGTATTTT.